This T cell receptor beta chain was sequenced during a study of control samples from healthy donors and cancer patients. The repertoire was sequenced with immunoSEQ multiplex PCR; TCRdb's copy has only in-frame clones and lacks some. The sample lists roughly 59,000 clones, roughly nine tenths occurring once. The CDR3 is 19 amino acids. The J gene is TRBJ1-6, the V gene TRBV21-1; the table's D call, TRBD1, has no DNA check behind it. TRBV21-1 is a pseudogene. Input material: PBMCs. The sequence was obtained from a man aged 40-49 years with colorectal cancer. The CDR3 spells CASRPTHQNRQVDNSPLHF. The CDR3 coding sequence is TGTGCCAGCAGACCAACACACCAGAACCGACAGGTTGATAATTCACCCCTCCACTTT.